This T cell receptor (beta chain) was obtained from a study of T cell responses to AZD1222 COVID-19 vaccine. Study outcomes and limitations: Baseline serostatus was positive in only six AZD1222 recipients.

Clones were read by immunoSEQ multiplex PCR, and TCRdb kept only the in-frame ones, dropping some. The data hold fewer than 110,000 clones, with 90% observed a single time. V gave up 0 bases and J gave up 9 bases, with 14 bases separating them. The CDR3 is 14 amino acids. Germline V gives CDR1 SGHNT, CDR2 YENEEA. Concerning this clone itself: What it binds is unknown.

The sequence was collected from an adult in good health. The V gene is TRBV11-3, the J gene TRBJ2-5; TRBD2 is a possible D gene (7 bases). The sample consisted of peripheral blood, taken on day 0 of AZD1222 vaccination. The CDR3 loop is CASSLEGGGSAQYF. The CDR3 DNA is TGTGCCAGCAGCTTAGAAGGGGGGGGCTCCGCCCAGTACTTC.